Each of the 17 T cell receptor beta chains below was sequenced from the same sample in a study of blood T cell repertoires in COVID-19. Only in-frame clones appear in the TCRdb table, and some are missing; sequencing was by immunoSEQ multiplex PCR. Seen here are 65,000 to 90,000 clones, about nine tenths observed once, and the top ten hold around 3%. Source material: peripheral blood. Source of these receptors: a woman aged 50 to 65 with active or convalescent COVID-19.

The V gene is TRBV9, the J gene TRBJ1-2; D is unresolved. Trimming took off 4 bases at V and 7 bases at J, with 14 bases between the two ends. This CDR3 has 13 residues. Germline V gene sequence: CDR1 SGDLS, CDR2 YYNGEE. The DNA of the CDR3 is TGTGCCAGCAGCCCCAAGCCTACAGCTGGCTACACCTTC. It is translated as CASSPKPTAGYTF.

This clone came up a few times. V gene TRBV5-4 combines with J gene TRBJ1-3; TRBD1 matches at 7 bases. V lost 1 base and J lost 4; bases outside the gene matches: 5. CDR3 length: 15 residues. CDR1 is SGHNT, CDR2 YYREEE, per germline (reference sequence). The CDR3 DNA is TGTGCCAGCAGCTTGAAGGGGGCGGGAGGAAACACCATATATTTT. It translates to CASSLKGAGGNTIYF.

V gene TRBV7-2 combines with J gene TRBJ1-5; TRBD1 aligns across 7 bases. V trimming: 2 bases; J trimming: 7 bases; junction bases outside the gene matches: 8. This CDR3 contains 15 residues. CDR1 and CDR2 (germline): SGHTA, FQGNSA. CDR3 amino acids: CASSLFRGPEQPQHF. The CDR3, as DNA: TGTGCCAGCAGCTTATTTAGGGGGCCCGAGCAGCCCCAGCATTTT.

The chain combines TRBV7-8 with TRBJ1-1, with 7 bases matching TRBD1. From germline, CDR1 is SGHVS and CDR2 FQNEAQ. The CDR3 runs to 17 residues. The V gene end was trimmed by 1 base and the J gene end by 0 bases; junction bases not matched to a gene: 8. CDR3 nucleotide sequence: TGTGCCAGCAGCTTAGGCTCAGGGGGGACCTTGAACACTGAAGCTTTCTTT. Protein product: CASSLGSGGTLNTEAFF.

This chain joins TRBV5-6 and TRBJ1-4; 10 positions agree with TRBD1. V trimming: 1 base; J trimming: 7 bases; junction bases outside the gene matches: 1. CDR1 and CDR2 from the germline V gene are SGHDT and YYEEEE. CDR3 length equals 14 residues. The CDR3 loop reads CASSLRDRGEKLFF. The CDR3 nucleotides read TGTGCCAGCAGCTTGAGGGACAGGGGTGAAAAACTGTTTTTT.

This clone was detected only once. The rearrangement links TRBV6-6 to TRBJ2-2; no firm D call. V gave up 5 bases and J gave up 4 bases, with 11 bases separating them. This CDR3 has 14 residues. Per the germline V gene, CDR1 is MNHNY and CDR2 is SVGAGI (reference sequence). The chain's CDR3 is CASSRISSTGELFF. The DNA for the CDR3 is TGTGCCAGCAGTCGCATTTCATCCACCGGGGAGCTGTTTTTT.

The V and J genes are TRBV6-1 and TRBJ2-7; 10 bases match TRBD1. This CDR3 spans 15 amino acids. The germline CDR1 and CDR2 sequences are MNHNS and SASEGT. The V gene end was trimmed by 0 bases and the J gene end by 4 bases; junction bases not matched to a gene: 3. In DNA form, the CDR3 reads TGTGCCAGCAGTGAAGCAGGGACAGGGGAGTACGAGCAGTACTTC. It yields the protein CASSEAGTGEYEQYF.

A note on this clone: Within the sample, other DNA sequences also encode this same CDR3. The chain links TRBV27 to TRBJ2-5; 11 positions match TRBD1. Germline CDR1 is MNHEY and CDR2 is SMNVEV (reference sequence). This CDR3 contains 14 residues. Germline trimming cut 5 bases from V and 5 bases from J; bases unmatched to any gene: 4. CDR3 sequence: CASSPGTGGETQYF. CDR3 bases: TGTGCCAGCAGTCCCGGGACAGGGGGGGAGACCCAGTACTTC.

The chain uses TRBV6-6 and TRBJ1-2, with D unclear. The CDR3 totals 14 residues. Per germline, CDR1 MNHNY and CDR2 SVGAGI (reference sequence). The ends were cut back, 5 bases at V and 3 bases at J, with 13 bases in the middle. The CDR3 region has the DNA TGTGCCAGCAGTCTTATTGGGAGGGACTATGGCTACACCTTC. Translating it yields CASSLIGRDYGYTF.

This clone was detected once. The chain links TRBV6-1 to TRBJ1-1; D not resolved. Germline V gene lookup returns CDR1 MNHNS and CDR2 SASEGT. The CDR3 is 15 residues long. V gave up 0 bases and J gave up 0 bases, with 8 bases separating them. DNA for the CDR3: TGTGCCAGCAGTGAAGCATGGCAAGTGAACACTGAAGCTTTCTTT. It yields the protein CASSEAWQVNTEAFF.

The rearrangement joins TRBV6-2 or TRBV6-3 to TRBJ1-1; D unresolved. The V and J ends lost 6 bases and 5 bases respectively, with 13 bases between them. Germline CDR1 reads MNHEY; CDR2 reads SVGEGT. This CDR3 comprises 13 residues. The CDR3, as DNA: TGTGCCAGCAGCCGGTCCCAGCGAACTGAAGCTTTCTTT. It yields the protein CASSRSQRTEAFF.

The J gene is TRBJ1-1, the V gene TRBV5-6; tentatively, D is TRBD1 (5 bases). The CDR3 contains 12 residues. V dropped 0 bases and J dropped 7 bases, with 7 bases sitting between them. Per germline, CDR1 SGHDT and CDR2 YYEEEE. The CDR3 coding sequence is TGTGCCAGCAGCTTGGTAAGGGGTGAAGCTTTCTTT. Translating gives CASSLVRGEAFF.

The chain links TRBV2 to TRBJ1-1; no definite D call. V gave up 8 bases and J gave up 4 bases, with 5 bases separating them. The CDR3 totals 10 residues. Germline CDR1 and CDR2: SNHLY and FYNNEI. CDR3 bases: TGTGCCAGCGTCAGCACTGAAGCTTTCTTT. Protein sequence: CASVSTEAFF.

This clone was detected only once. The chain links TRBV5-4 to TRBJ1-2; TRBD1 is a possible D gene (5 bases). Germline assignment: CDR1 SGHNT and CDR2 YYREEE (reference sequence). The CDR3 is 13 amino acids. V lost 4 bases and J 8 bases, leaving 15 bases between the germline ends. CDR3 bases: TGTGCCAGCAGCGCTGCGGGGGAAGGAGGCTACACCTTC. This codes for CASSAAGEGGYTF.

The chain uses TRBV19 and TRBJ1-1; 8 bases match TRBD1. Trimming removed 3 bases from V and 13 bases from J; junction bases left unmatched: 7. This CDR3 is built from 12 residues. Germline lookup yields CDR1 LNHDA and CDR2 SQIVND (reference sequence). In nucleotides, the CDR3 is TGTGCCAGTAGTATCTACCAGGGGGCGGTTTTCTTT. Translation: CASSIYQGAVFF.

A few counts support this clone. The chain recombines TRBV7-2 with TRBJ1-2, with a possible D match to TRBD1 (5 bases). The CDR3 consists of 15 residues. Per germline, CDR1 SGHTA and CDR2 FQGNSA. The V and J ends lost 1 base and 4 bases respectively, with 13 bases between them. The CDR3 bases are TGTGCCAGCAGCTTAGTACCGGGGGGGAGCTATGGCTACACCTTC. Its protein is CASSLVPGGSYGYTF. The variable domain in full, with the rest retrieved from reference TRBV7-2 and TRBJ1-2, is GAGVSQSPSNKVTEKGKDVELRCDPISGHTALYWYRQSLGQGLEFLIYFQGNSAPDKSGLPSDRFSAERTGGSVSTLTIQRTQQEDSAVYLCASSLVPGGSYGYTFGSGTRLTVV.

This sequence joins TRBV19 and TRBJ1-1; D unclear. This CDR3 comprises 13 residues. Germline V gene lookup returns CDR1 LNHDA and CDR2 SQIVND (reference sequence). V was pared by 10 bases and J by 1 base, with 13 bases between. CDR3 DNA sequence: TGTGCCACCGGGGAGGCGGCGAACACTGAAGCTTTCTTT. It encodes CATGEAANTEAFF. The full variable domain, rest sourced from reference TRBV19 and TRBJ1-1, is DGGITQSPKYLFRKEGQNVTLSCEQNLNHDAMYWYRQDPGQGLRLIYYSQIVNDFQKGDIAEGYSVSREKKESFPLTVTSAQKNPTAFYLCATGEAANTEAFFGQGTRLTVV.